This paragraph covers one T cell receptor beta chain sequence. The antigen is undetermined. The data belong to a study of cytomegalovirus exposure and HLA in healthy donors. Turning to the study itself: Caucasian-associated ancestry cluster membership applied to about 83% of a few hundred genotyped donors. Study findings and constraints: One variant, a missense change in DCLRE1C, was linked in a later analysis to TCR beta V- and J-gene trimming.

The PCR contained 60 Vbeta and 13 Jbeta primers. Only in-frame clones appear in the TCRdb table, and some are missing; sequencing was by immunoSEQ multiplex PCR. This table holds about 130,000 clones, 65% to 90% found once. Trimming cost V 5 bases and J 4 bases; bases outside gene matches: 6. This CDR3 comprises 14 residues. Germline CDR1 reads MGHDK; CDR2 reads SYGVNS. Sequencing used PBMCs. V gene TRBV25-1 combines with J gene TRBJ2-5, with TRBD1 matching over 8 bases. The clonotype comes from a girl aged 2 to 10 in good health and CMV-seronegative. The CDR3 here is CASSIQGDGETQYF. The CDR3 DNA is TGTGCCAGCAGTATACAGGGGGACGGAGAGACCCAGTACTTC.